The clone carrying this T cell receptor beta chain has at least ten counts. Germline loops: CDR1 DFQATT, CDR2 SNEGSKA (reference sequence). CDR3 length: 14 amino acids. The V gene end was trimmed by 3 bases and the J gene end by 2 bases; junction bases not matched to a gene: 4. TCRdb re-called the RACE reads through MiXCR, storing one row per CDR3 protein. Altogether 360,000 or so distinct CDR3 sequences are present, 6% to 7% being singletons, with the ten largest covering about 5.4%. This record belongs to a study of human T cells and chemical hapten exposure. Study as a whole: Small volume differences among pooled libraries mainly caused per-sample TCR yield variation.

Time point noted: patch test 2, 6 weeks after DPC sensitization. Regarding treatment: therapeutic diphenylcyclopropenone sensitization with weekly scalp DPC. The input for sequencing was whole blood, taken in connection with sensitization to the hapten diphenylcyclopropenone (DPC). J is TRBJ1-2 and V is TRBV20-1; 9 bases are a match to TRBD1. The sequence came from a woman in her late teens or twenties with alopecia areata. Some clones in this sample may be carry-over from other donors' samples. CDR3 nucleotides: TGCAGTGCTAGGGGGGACAGGGCCAACTATGGCTACACCTTC. This gives the protein CSARGDRANYGYTF.